The clone carrying this T cell receptor beta chain was seen a few times. Its antigen remains unknown. This entry is derived from a study of vaccination and CD4 T cells after COVID-19. The study, taken as a whole, reports: Spike mono-reactive clones accounted for 304 of the 307 vaccine-specific clones found in convalescent patients.

Looked up from germline, CDR1 is SGHVS and CDR2 is FNYEAQ. There are 15 residues in the CDR3. J gave up 11 bases and V 0 bases, and 6 bases lay outside the gene matches. Sequenced with the Oncomine TCR Beta short-read assay was DNA taken from cultured CD4+ T cells. TCRdb redid the calling of the PCR reads with MiXCR, one entry per CDR3 protein. The sample yields fewer than 20,000 distinct CDR3 sequences, around 47% seen once. The time point is: late sampling 161 to 241 days after vaccination in three convalescent patients. Noted treatment: approximately nine-day PBMC culture with coronavirus spike peptide pools or control peptides (ViraFEST assay).

This rearrangement joins TRBV7-6 to TRBJ1-6; 8 bases are shared with TRBD1. The TCR sequence derives from a human donor who had recovered from COVID-19. The starting material was CD4+ T cells from blood, cultured in vitro, obtained about 7 months after SARS-CoV-2 vaccination. The CDR3 nucleotides are TGTGCCAGCAGCTTAGCAGAGACAGGGGCAACACCCCTCCACTTT. It yields the protein CASSLAETGATPLHF. Variable domain in full (rest from reference TRBV7-6 and TRBJ1-6): GAGVSQSPRYKVTKRGQDVALRCDPISGHVSLYWYRQALGQGPEFLTYFNYEAQQDKSGLPNDRFSAERPEGSISTLTIQRTEQRDSAMYRCASSLAETGATPLHFGNGTRLTVT.